This T cell receptor beta chain was retrieved from a study of radiation and T cells in renal cell carcinoma. The CDR3 is 14 amino acids. V lost 5 bases and J lost 6, with 16 bases in between. CDR1 and CDR2 (germline): LNHDA, SQIVND (reference sequence). Time point here: baseline pretreatment blood. Sample treatment: 15 Gy SBRT to primary tumor, nephrectomy 4 weeks later. TCRdb's copy holds only in-frame clones and misses some; the assay was immunoSEQ multiplex PCR. Among about 88,000 clones listed, less than 90% were seen once. The source is a man aged 45-65 years with renal cell carcinoma. The sample was blood, taken from a patient whose treatment included radiotherapy and nephrectomy. The rearrangement joins TRBV19 to TRBJ1-1; D uncertain. The CDR3 loop is CASSLSGGYAEAFF. The DNA for the CDR3 is TGTGCCAGTAGTCTCAGCGGCGGTTACGCTGAAGCTTTCTTT.